This T cell receptor (beta chain) was observed in a study of shared clonotypes between healthy human individuals. The study's findings and limits: Incompleteness in sorted-subset sequencing, despite large depth, was shown by rarefaction. Clonotypes which were not shared had lower generation probabilities than clonotypes that all four donors shared.

Germline-derived CDR1 and CDR2 are MGHRA and YSYEKL. The CDR3 is 12 residues long. V lost 4 bases, J lost 6 bases, and 8 bases lay in between. Naive CD8 cells lacked CD45RO and underwent positive selection for CCR7, leaving out terminally differentiated effector memory CD45RA+ cells. This clone was counted once. The antigen is unknown. Authors' analysis steps: Without quality scores, immunoSEQ junctional reads could not be filtered like full-length reads. Measured with immunoSEQ multiplex PCR; TCRdb has only the in-frame clones, and not every one. Clone size and V and J calls were adopted from that table, with D and trimming inferred from the DNA. Among hundreds of thousands of clones, approximately 96% were seen once, and the ten largest hold approximately 0.12%.

This rearrangement joins TRBV4-1 to TRBJ2-3, with no clear D. This sequence was found in a woman aged 25 to 39 in good health. Sequences were obtained from naive CD8+ T cells sorted from blood. CDR3 sequence: CASSRRMDTQYF. The DNA of the CDR3 is TGCGCCAGCAGCCGCCGGATGGATACGCAGTATTTT.